These 14 T cell receptor beta chains were all obtained from the same sample, sequenced in a study of blood T cell repertoires in COVID-19 (dated by TCRdb to 2018 to 2020). The method was the immunoSEQ multiplex PCR assay. The table was pulled from immuneACCESS by TCRdb, which kept in-frame rearrangements only. Such tables lose some clones; where checked, under half of the loss comes from unresolved V genes, and the rest has no known cause. The sample table shows fewer than 90,000 clones, and 75% to 90% are seen once. The leading ten clones occupy around 21% of the sample. The sample was peripheral blood. Receptors originate from a woman aged 80 or over with acute or convalescent COVID-19.

The CDR3 DNA reads as TGTGCCAGCAGTGAATCCAGGGACACTGAAGCTTTCTTT. Its translation is CASSESRDTEAFF. The rearrangement joins TRBV6-1 to TRBJ1-1, with a tentative D call TRBD1 (5 bases). The ends were cut back, 2 bases at V and 3 bases at J, with 7 bases in the middle. CDR3 length equals 13 residues. Per the germline V gene, CDR1 is MNHNS and CDR2 is SASEGT.

V is TRBV6-5 and J is TRBJ2-1, with D perhaps matching TRBD2 (6 bases). Germline CDR1 reads MNHEY; CDR2 reads SVGAGI. Deletions cut 4 bases from V and 9 bases from J, with 10 bases between. The CDR3 contains 12 residues. The CDR3, as DNA: TGTGCCAGCAGTTGGAGGGGAGGTGAGCAGTTCTTC. Its protein product is CASSWRGGEQFF.

The V call is TRBV5-1, the J call TRBJ1-4; TRBD1 matches at 7 bases. Germline CDR1 and CDR2: SGHRS and YFSETQ. V was clipped by 1 base and J by 5 bases; unmatched bases: 5. The length of the CDR3 is 15 residues. The CDR3 reads CASSLSSQGNEKLFF. The CDR3 coding sequence is TGCGCCAGCAGCTTGTCCTCACAGGGGAATGAAAAACTGTTTTTT. The full variable domain, in which reference TRBV5-1 and TRBJ1-4 provide the parts outside the CDR3, is KAGVTQTPRYLIKTRGQQVTLSCSPISGHRSVSWYQQTPGQGLQFLFEYFSETQRNKGNFPGRFSGRQFSNSRSEMNVSTLELGDSALYLCASSLSSQGNEKLFFGSGTQLSVL.

The chain is built from TRBV19 and TRBJ2-1, with D tentatively TRBD1 (6 bases). Looked up from germline, CDR1 is LNHDA and CDR2 is SQIVND (reference sequence). Trimming took 3 bases from V and 7 from J, leaving 16 bases between them. This CDR3 contains 15 residues. The DNA for the CDR3 is TGTGCCAGTAGTATGGGTCAGGGGAATCGGAATGAGCAGTTCTTC. This encodes CASSMGQGNRNEQFF.

The chain combines TRBV6-5 with TRBJ1-6; the D is unclear. The CDR3 extends over 13 amino acids. Per the germline V gene, CDR1 is MNHEY and CDR2 is SVGAGI. The V and J ends lost 2 bases and 9 bases respectively, with 8 bases between them. CDR3 in DNA: TGTGCCAGCAGTTACCGTCGGGGTTCACCCCTCCACTTT. This gives the protein CASSYRRGSPLHF.

The chain is built from TRBV7-9 and TRBJ1-6; 7 bases match TRBD1. This CDR3 comprises 14 residues. Germline V gene data show CDR1 as SEHNR and CDR2 as FQNEAQ (reference sequence). Trimming at V came to 5 bases and at J to 7 bases, leaving 5 bases not matched to a gene. The CDR3 reads CASSIGQENSPLHF. The CDR3 nucleotides are TGTGCCAGCAGCATCGGACAGGAGAATTCACCCCTCCACTTT.

This chain joins TRBV11-2 and TRBJ2-1; no definite D call. Germline CDR1 SGHAT, CDR2 FQNNGV. This CDR3 has 11 residues. V shed 1 base and J shed 10 bases, with 5 bases lying between them. The CDR3 bases are TGTGCCAGCAGCTTAGGGCCGGAGCAGTTCTTC. Its protein is CASSLGPEQFF. Filled out from reference TRBV11-2 and TRBJ2-1, the complete variable domain reads EAGVAQSPRYKIIEKRQSVAFWCNPISGHATLYWYQQILGQGPKLLIQFQNNGVVDDSQLPKDRFSAERLKGVDSTLKIQPAKLEDSAVYLCASSLGPEQFFGPGTRLTVL.

Points on this clone: The sample carries other DNA sequences with the same CDR3. CDR3 DNA sequence: TGTGCCAGTAGCCCAGGGCAAACATACGAGCAGTACTTC. Its translation is CASSPGQTYEQYF. V and J are TRBV19 and TRBJ2-7; D perhaps matches TRBD1 (5 bases). The CDR3 runs to 13 residues. CDR1 LNHDA and CDR2 SQIVND come from the germline V gene (reference sequence). V was shortened by 6 bases and J by 4 bases, with 13 bases between the two germline ends.

The rearrangement links TRBV5-5 to TRBJ2-2; 7 positions agree with TRBD1. The junction had 0 bases not matched to a gene; V was cut back by 2 bases and J by 5 bases. The CDR3 consists of 13 residues. Germline V gene sequence: CDR1 SGHKS, CDR2 YYEKEE (reference sequence). The CDR3 is CASSLQGTGELFF. The DNA of the CDR3 is TGTGCCAGCAGCTTACAGGGGACCGGGGAGCTGTTTTTT.

The chain recombines TRBV18 with TRBJ2-3; D not resolved. CDR3 length: 15 amino acids. V was cut by 2 bases and J by 2 bases, with 11 bases left in between. The germline V gene encodes CDR1 KGHSH and CDR2 LQKENI. The CDR3 reads CASSPYPQVTDTQYF. In DNA, the CDR3 is TGTGCCAGCTCACCATACCCACAAGTCACAGATACGCAGTATTTT.

The chain links TRBV5-1 to TRBJ2-3; unclear D gene. Germline V gene data show CDR1 as SGHRS and CDR2 as YFSETQ. The CDR3 spans 14 residues. V was pared by 4 bases and J by 2 bases, with 11 bases between. The CDR3 sequence is CASSPPTSTDTQYF. The CDR3 DNA sequence: TGCGCCAGCAGCCCCCCGACTTCCACAGATACGCAGTATTTT.

The count of this clone is one. The genes are TRBV11-1 and TRBJ2-5, with D unclear. The germline V and J ends were trimmed by 1 base and 1 base, with 4 bases remaining between them. The germline V gene encodes CDR1 SGHAT and CDR2 FQDESV (reference sequence). This CDR3 comprises 13 residues. The CDR3 protein is CASSLGLQETQYF. The CDR3 DNA follows: TGTGCCAGCAGCTTAGGACTCCAAGAGACCCAGTACTTC.

This clone has just one count. This chain uses TRBV3-1 (or the pseudogene TRBV3-2) with TRBJ2-5; 8 nucleotides align to TRBD1. V dropped 4 bases and J dropped 7; count of bases not matched to a gene: 5. The length of the CDR3 is 13 residues. CDR1 is LGHDT, CDR2 YNNKEL, per germline (reference sequence). The CDR3 protein is CASSRRGLGTQYF. The CDR3 nucleotides read TGTGCCAGCAGCCGCAGGGGGCTGGGGACCCAGTACTTC.

A single count supports this clone. The chain uses TRBV11-3 and TRBJ2-1, with D perhaps TRBD2 (6 bases). The CDR3 is made up of 15 amino acids. Trimming removed 1 base from V and 3 bases from J, with 10 bases in between. Per germline, CDR1 SGHNT and CDR2 YENEEA. The CDR3 nucleotides read TGTGCCAGCAGCTTAGCCGGGGGATACTACAATGAGCAGTTCTTC. Its translation: CASSLAGGYYNEQFF.